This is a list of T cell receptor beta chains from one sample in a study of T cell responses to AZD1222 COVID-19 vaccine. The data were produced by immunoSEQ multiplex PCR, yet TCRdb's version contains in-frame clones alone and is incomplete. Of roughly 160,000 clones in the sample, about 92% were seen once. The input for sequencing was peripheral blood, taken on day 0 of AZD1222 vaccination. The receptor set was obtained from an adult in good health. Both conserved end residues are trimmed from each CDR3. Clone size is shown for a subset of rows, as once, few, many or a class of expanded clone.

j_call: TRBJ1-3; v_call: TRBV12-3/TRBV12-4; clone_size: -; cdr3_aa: ASSNEIGNTIY
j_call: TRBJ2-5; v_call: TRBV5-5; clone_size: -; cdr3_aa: ASSRDSKSRETQY
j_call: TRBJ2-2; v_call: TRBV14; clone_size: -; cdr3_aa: ASSQVGTVTGELF
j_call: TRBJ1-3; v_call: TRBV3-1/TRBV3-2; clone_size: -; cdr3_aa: ASSFRQGWDTIY
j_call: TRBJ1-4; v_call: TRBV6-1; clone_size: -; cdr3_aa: ASSEVYGDRGGEKLF
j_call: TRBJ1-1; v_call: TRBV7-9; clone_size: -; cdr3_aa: ASSSVQGTEAF
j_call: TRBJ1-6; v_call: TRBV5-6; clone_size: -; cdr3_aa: ASSLAGRNSPLH
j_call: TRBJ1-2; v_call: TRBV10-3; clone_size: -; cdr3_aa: AISVGGVYGYT
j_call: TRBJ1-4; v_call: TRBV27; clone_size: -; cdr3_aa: ASSLFGNNEKLF
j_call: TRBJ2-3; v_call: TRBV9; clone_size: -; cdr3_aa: ASSVALASGFTDTQY
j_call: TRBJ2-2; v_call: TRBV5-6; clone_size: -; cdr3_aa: ASSLGGSKPPGELF
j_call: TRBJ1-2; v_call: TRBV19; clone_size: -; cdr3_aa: ASRYQSGYT
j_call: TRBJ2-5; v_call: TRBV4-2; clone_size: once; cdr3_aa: ASSQGTLGLGEETQY
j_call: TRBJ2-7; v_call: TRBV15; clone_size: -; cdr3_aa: ATSRDWKGREEY
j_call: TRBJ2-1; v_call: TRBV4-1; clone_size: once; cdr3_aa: ASSQSGHKGNEQF
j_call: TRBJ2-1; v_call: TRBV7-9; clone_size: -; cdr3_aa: ASSPRGTVKNEQF
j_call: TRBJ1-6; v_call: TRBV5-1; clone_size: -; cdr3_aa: ASSLGGGINSPLH
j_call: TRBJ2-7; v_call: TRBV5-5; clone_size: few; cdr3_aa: ASVGQVEQY
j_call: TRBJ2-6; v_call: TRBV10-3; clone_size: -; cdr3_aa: AISDGGSTSSGANVLT
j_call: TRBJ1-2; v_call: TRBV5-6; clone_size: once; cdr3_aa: ASSPYRNYGYT
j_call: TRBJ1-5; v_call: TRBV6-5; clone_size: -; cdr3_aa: ASSPRGFNQPQH
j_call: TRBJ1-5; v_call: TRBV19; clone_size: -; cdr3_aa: ASSQAPQPQH